This entry lists 24 T cell receptor beta chains sequenced from one sample in a study of shared clonotypes between healthy human individuals. The data were produced by immunoSEQ multiplex PCR, yet TCRdb's version contains in-frame clones alone and is incomplete. The table shows under 2,000,000 clones, with around 96% occurring only once. As defined, naive CD8 cells were CD45RO-negative and positively selected for CCR7, with terminally differentiated effector memory CD45RA+ cells excluded. The sample comprised naive CD8+ T cells sorted from blood. The source is a young man in good health.

This chain connects TRBV25-1 to TRBJ1-4; the match to TRBD1 covers 11 bases. Germline values: CDR1 MGHDK, CDR2 SYGVNS. The junction had 4 bases not matched to a gene; V was cut back by 1 base and J by 6 bases. The CDR3 runs 16 residues. The CDR3 region has the DNA TGTGCCAGCAGTGAATTACCGGGACAGGGGGATGAAAAACTGTTTTTT. This codes for CASSELPGQGDEKLFF.

The V gene is TRBV20-1, the J gene TRBJ1-2; tentatively, D is TRBD1 (5 bases). The CDR3 is made up of 11 amino acids. Trimming removed 5 bases at V and 7 bases at J, with 11 bases between. CDR1 is DFQATT, CDR2 SNEGSKA, per germline (reference sequence). This CDR3 is CSADGGTGYTF. For the CDR3, the DNA is TGCAGTGCTGATGGGGGAACTGGCTACACCTTC.

The CDR3 DNA is TGTGCCAGCAGCTCAGATGTGTACGGGACCCAGTACTTC. It is translated as CASSSDVYGTQYF. The chain joins TRBV7-3 to TRBJ2-5; D ambiguous. Germline V gives CDR1 SGHTA, CDR2 FQGTGA. Trimming took 4 bases from V and 7 from J, leaving 13 bases between them. The CDR3 contains 13 residues. Full variable domain (missing parts from reference TRBV7-3 and TRBJ2-5): GAGVSQTPSNKVTEKGKYVELRCDPISGHTALYWYRQSLGQGPEFLIYFQGTGAADDSGLPNDRFFAVRPEGSVSTLKIQRTERGDSAVYLCASSSDVYGTQYFGPGTRLLVL.

J is TRBJ2-5 and V is TRBV15; the match to TRBD1 covers 11 bases. Trimming at V came to 9 bases and at J to 5 bases, leaving 5 bases not matched to a gene. This CDR3 is 13 amino acids long. Germline V gives CDR1 LNHNV, CDR2 YYDKDF (reference sequence). CDR3 loop: CATGQGAWETQYF. The CDR3 bases are TGTGCCACAGGACAGGGGGCGTGGGAGACCCAGTACTTC.

The V gene is TRBV27, the J gene TRBJ2-2; a weak D match, TRBD1 (5 bases). The CDR3 covers 16 residues. The germline gives CDR1 MNHEY, CDR2 SMNVEV (reference sequence). Trimming cost V 3 bases and J 0 bases, with 11 bases left between them. The DNA of the CDR3 is TGTGCCAGCAGTTTGGGGCGGTACGCGAACACCGGGGAGCTGTTTTTT. Protein product: CASSLGRYANTGELFF.

There are a few counts of this clone. The sample has other DNA sequences that encode this CDR3 too. The chain couples TRBV4-1 to TRBJ2-1; 11 bases agree with TRBD2. The V gene's germline CDR1 is MGHRA and CDR2 YSYEKL. Germline trimming cut 1 base from V and 5 bases from J; bases unmatched to any gene: 4. The CDR3 spans 16 residues. In DNA form, the CDR3 reads TGCGCCAGCAGCCAAGGACCTAGCGGGGGGAACAATGAGCAGTTCTTC. It specifies CASSQGPSGGNNEQFF.

V is TRBV29-1 and J is TRBJ1-1, with unresolved D. Germline CDR1 reads SQVTM; CDR2 reads ANQGSEA. Trimming cost V 1 base and J 8 bases, with 14 bases left between them. This CDR3 has 13 amino acids. As DNA, the CDR3 is TGCAGCGTTGAAGGGAGGCGGATTGGAGAAGCTTTCTTT. Protein sequence: CSVEGRRIGEAFF.

V gene TRBV10-3 combines with J gene TRBJ2-7, with 11 bases aligning to TRBD1. The CDR3 length is 15 residues. Germline assignment: CDR1 ENHRY and CDR2 SYGVKD. The V segment lost 6 bases and the J segment 3 bases; nucleotides outside the gene matches: 7. CDR3 DNA: TGTGCCATCAGCGGGTGGGGACAGGGGGACTACGAGCAGTACTTC. Protein sequence: CAISGWGQGDYEQYF.

The CDR3 coding sequence is TGTGCCAGCAGCTTAGGAAGTCGGCTGTACCAAGAGACCCAGTACTTC. Translated, it gives CASSLGSRLYQETQYF. The chain is built from TRBV11-2 and TRBJ2-5; the D is unclear. Germline V gene data show CDR1 as SGHAT and CDR2 as FQNNGV. CDR3 length: 16 residues. V lost 1 base and J lost 0, with 12 bases in between.

The rearrangement joins TRBV7-9 to TRBJ1-2, with a possible D match to TRBD1 (5 bases). The CDR3 is 14 residues long. The germline V and J ends were trimmed by 2 bases and 2 bases, with 9 bases remaining between them. Per the germline V gene, CDR1 is SEHNR and CDR2 is FQNEAQ (reference sequence). CDR3 DNA: TGTGCCAGCAGCTTAAGGGGATCCAACTATGGCTACACCTTC. The encoded protein is CASSLRGSNYGYTF.

The chain employs TRBV5-6 and TRBJ1-1; D is uncertain. From germline, CDR1 is SGHDT and CDR2 YYEEEE. The V gene lost 1 base and the J gene lost 0 bases, with 10 bases spanning the gap. This CDR3 comprises 15 residues. The CDR3 spells CASSLYGPMNTEAFF. The CDR3 DNA follows: TGTGCCAGCAGCTTGTATGGGCCTATGAACACTGAAGCTTTCTTT. Filled out from reference TRBV5-6 and TRBJ1-1, the complete variable domain reads DAGVTQSPTHLIKTRGQQVTLRCSPKSGHDTVSWYQQALGQGPQFIFQYYEEEERQRGNFPDRFSGHQFPNYSSELNVNALLLGDSALYLCASSLYGPMNTEAFFGQGTRLTVV.

The chain recombines TRBV7-9 with TRBJ1-2, with TRBD1 identical over 10 bases. This CDR3 comprises 15 residues. Looked up from germline, CDR1 is SEHNR and CDR2 is FQNEAQ (reference sequence). With 1 base clipped from V and 8 bases from J, the junction kept 7 bases outside the gene matches. The CDR3 nucleotides are TGTGCCAGCAGCTTAGGAGGGACAGGGGTGCACGGCTACACCTTC. As protein: CASSLGGTGVHGYTF.

The chain carries TRBV4-1 and TRBJ1-6; D remains unclear. V gave up 1 base and J gave up 15 bases, with 10 bases separating them. The CDR3 is made up of 12 amino acids. Germline-derived CDR1 and CDR2 are MGHRA and YSYEKL. CDR3 loop: CASSQAGGNLHF. The CDR3 DNA sequence: TGCGCCAGCAGCCAAGCGGGTGGTAACCTCCACTTT.

The CDR3 sequence is CASSLLAGGANTGELFF. For the CDR3, the DNA is TGTGCCAGCAGTTTATTGGCAGGGGGGGCGAACACCGGGGAGCTGTTTTTT. This sequence joins TRBV28 and TRBJ2-2, with D perhaps being TRBD1 or TRBD2 (7 bases each). Germline-derived CDR1 and CDR2 are MDHEN and SYDVKM. This CDR3 comprises 17 residues. V shed 1 base and J shed 0 bases, with 12 bases lying between them.

CDR3: CASSLGDPFLNSPLHF. For the CDR3, the DNA is TGTGCCAGCAGCCTTGGGGATCCCTTCCTTAATTCACCCCTCCACTTT. The chain combines TRBV5-4 with TRBJ1-6; no firm D call. CDR1 is SGHNT, CDR2 YYREEE, per germline (reference sequence). V was pared by 4 bases and J by 6 bases, with 17 bases between. CDR3 size: 16 residues.

Concerning this clone: The same CDR3 arises from other DNA sequences in this sample as well. J is TRBJ1-3 and V is TRBV30; D gene ambiguous. CDR3 length: 14 amino acids. V gave up 0 bases and J gave up 0 bases, with 6 bases separating them. Germline CDR1 is GTSNPN and CDR2 is SVGIG (reference sequence). The chain's CDR3 is CAWSVGISGNTIYF. DNA for the CDR3: TGTGCCTGGAGTGTAGGGATCTCTGGAAACACCATATATTTT.

The chain links TRBV10-1 to TRBJ2-2; 7 nucleotides align to TRBD1. Germline V lookup: CDR1 WNHNN, CDR2 SYGVQD (reference sequence). The CDR3 extends over 16 amino acids. V trimming: 6 bases; J trimming: 1 base; junction bases outside the gene matches: 8. The CDR3 spells CASSDTGAENTGELFF. The CDR3 DNA sequence: TGCGCCAGCAGCGACACAGGGGCCGAGAACACCGGGGAGCTGTTTTTT.

The chain joins TRBV11-2 to TRBJ2-1; D unclear. CDR1 is SGHAT, CDR2 FQNNGV, per germline. The CDR3 is 15 residues long. Deletions cut 1 base from V and 6 bases from J, with 13 bases between. CDR3 amino acids: CASSLGPPLLNEQFF. The CDR3, as DNA: TGTGCCAGCAGCTTAGGTCCCCCCCTCCTCAATGAGCAGTTCTTC.

This clone was seen only once. The rearrangement uses TRBV7-9 and TRBJ2-1; D gene ambiguous. The CDR3 runs 15 residues. Trimming stripped 3 bases from V and 0 bases from J, with 9 bases between. CDR1 is SEHNR, CDR2 FQNEAQ, per germline (reference sequence). DNA for the CDR3: TGTGCCAGCAGCTTTGACATGAGCTCCTACAATGAGCAGTTCTTC. Translating gives CASSFDMSSYNEQFF. The whole variable domain, remainder taken from reference TRBV7-9 and TRBJ2-1, is DTGVSQNPRHKITKRGQNVTFRCDPISEHNRLYWYRQTLGQGPEFLTYFQNEAQLEKSRLLSDRFSAERPKGSFSTLEIQRTEQGDSAMYLCASSFDMSSYNEQFFGPGTRLTVL.

The chain joins TRBV15 to TRBJ2-2; possible D gene TRBD1, 6 bases. Germline lookup yields CDR1 LNHNV and CDR2 YYDKDF (reference sequence). Trimming took off 0 bases at V and 1 base at J, with 15 bases between the two ends. The CDR3 is made up of 18 amino acids. The CDR3 region is CATSRDTIRGLNTGELFF. CDR3 in DNA: TGTGCCACCAGCAGAGATACTATCAGGGGCCTGAACACCGGGGAGCTGTTTTTT.

The gene calls are TRBV9 and TRBJ2-6, with a weak D call TRBD1 (6 bases). Germline lookup yields CDR1 SGDLS and CDR2 YYNGEE. Trimming shortened V by 0 bases and J by 0 bases, and 16 bases separated the two germline ends. The CDR3 length is 19 residues. The CDR3 DNA sequence: TGTGCCAGCAGCGTAGACCGTGGACAGTTCTACTCTGGGGCCAACGTCCTGACTTTC. Its protein product is CASSVDRGQFYSGANVLTF.

The chain employs TRBV27 and TRBJ2-7; D is possibly TRBD1 or TRBD2 (6 bases each). Trimming shortened V by 6 bases and J by 7 bases, and 19 bases separated the two germline ends. The CDR3 is 14 amino acids. Germline CDR1 is MNHEY and CDR2 is SMNVEV (reference sequence). CDR3: CASRLYGGLGEQYF. The CDR3 DNA sequence: TGTGCCAGCAGACTATATGGGGGGCTTGGAGAGCAGTACTTC.

With regard to this clone: Other DNA sequences in the sample encode the same CDR3. The J gene is TRBJ2-7, the V gene TRBV7-9; 8 bases line up with TRBD1. V shed 3 bases, J shed 1 base, and the junction held 2 bases outside the gene matches. CDR1 is SEHNR and CDR2 is FQNEAQ in the germline V gene (reference sequence). This CDR3 contains 14 residues. CDR3 sequence: CASSLTGESYEQYF. CDR3 nucleotides: TGTGCCAGCAGCTTGACAGGGGAGTCCTACGAGCAGTACTTC.

In its sample, this clone was seen once. This chain connects TRBV5-1 to TRBJ2-7; TRBD1 might be the D (6 bases). Per the germline V gene, CDR1 is SGHRS and CDR2 is YFSETQ. V was shortened by 1 base and J by 3 bases, with 11 bases between the two germline ends. CDR3 length equals 14 residues. The CDR3 DNA reads as TGCGCCAGCAGCTTGAACAGGGAAGACTACGAGCAGTACTTC. Amino acid sequence: CASSLNREDYEQYF.